This record covers a single TCR beta chain. This sample was included in a study of T cell changes during pregnancy in multiple sclerosis. Germline loops: CDR1 MNHNS, CDR2 SASEGT. The CDR3 sequence is 14 residues long. V shed 3 bases and J shed 0 bases, with 7 bases lying between them. Some clones are missing from TCRdb's copy, which holds only in-frame ones; the method was immunoSEQ multiplex PCR. The sample carries about 100,000 clones, approximately 94% recorded once. The specimen comprised peripheral blood, sampled in the second trimester of pregnancy. The chain uses TRBV6-1 and TRBJ2-3; D remains ambiguous. This TCR was sampled from a female donor with multiple sclerosis, enrolled in a pregnancy study. CDR3 residues: CASSDFQSTDTQYF. In DNA form, the CDR3 reads TGTGCCAGCAGTGATTTTCAGAGCACAGATACGCAGTATTTT.